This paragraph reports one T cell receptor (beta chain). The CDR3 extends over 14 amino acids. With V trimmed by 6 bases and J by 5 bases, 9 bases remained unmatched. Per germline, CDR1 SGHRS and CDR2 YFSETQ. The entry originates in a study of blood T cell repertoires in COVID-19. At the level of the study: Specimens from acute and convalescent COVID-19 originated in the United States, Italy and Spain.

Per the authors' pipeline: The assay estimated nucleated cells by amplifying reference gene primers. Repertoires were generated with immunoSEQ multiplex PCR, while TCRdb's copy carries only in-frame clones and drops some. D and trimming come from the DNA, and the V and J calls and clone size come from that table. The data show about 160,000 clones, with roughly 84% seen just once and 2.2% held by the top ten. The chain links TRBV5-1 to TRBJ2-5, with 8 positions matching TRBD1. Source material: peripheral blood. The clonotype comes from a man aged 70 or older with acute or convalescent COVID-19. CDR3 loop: CASTTVAGGETQYF. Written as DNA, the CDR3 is TGCGCCAGCACCACGGTTGCAGGGGGCGAGACCCAGTACTTC.